The 27 T cell receptor beta chains reported below all come from one sample, sequenced in a study of Tregs in tolerant kidney transplant recipients. Clones were sequenced by immunoSEQ multiplex PCR, and TCRdb holds only the in-frame ones, with some missing. The specimen's table records 31,000 or so clones. The source was CD8+ T cells from blood, collected before the transplant. The receptors shown here come from a human donor who received a combined kidney and bone marrow transplant.

Comments on this clone: The read is 3 residues too short to cover the CDR3 end, so that end is filled in from the germline J gene. This rearrangement joins TRBV19 to TRBJ1-1, with a weak D call TRBD1 (5 bases). This CDR3 region has 13 residues. The V gene's germline CDR1 is LNHDA and CDR2 SQIVND (reference sequence). Deletions cut 8 bases from V and 4 bases from J, with 14 bases between. The CDR3 is CASASGPGTEAFF. The sequenced part of the CDR3 DNA is TGTGCCAGTGCCTCAGGGCCAGGCACTGAA.

A remark on this clone: The read falls 3 residues short of the CDR3 end, and the missing part is taken from the germline J gene. This chain uses TRBV18 with TRBJ2-3, with D unresolved. Trimming removed 3 bases from V and 4 bases from J, with 5 bases in between. This CDR3 contains 12 residues. Germline V CDR1 and CDR2: KGHSH, LQKENI. CDR3 sequence reads: CASSPQADTQYF. The CDR3 bases that were read are TGTGCCAGCTCACCCCAGGCAGATACG.

The DNA read from the CDR3 is TGTGCCAGCAGCTTTGGGACAGACGAG. It is translated as CASSFGTDE. The whole CDR3 sequence reads CASSFGTDEQYF. V gene TRBV7-9 combines with J gene TRBJ2-7; 7 bases match TRBD1. Coverage ceases 3 residues before the CDR3 finishes, and the germline J gene fills in the end. Trimming cost V 3 bases and J 5 bases; bases outside gene matches: 1. CDR3 length: 12 amino acids. The germline gives CDR1 SEHNR, CDR2 FQNEAQ (reference sequence).

For this clone: The CDR3 end falls 3 residues outside the read, so it is completed with the germline J gene. The gene calls are TRBV4-2 and TRBJ2-7; the match to TRBD2 covers 9 bases. The CDR3 is made up of 14 amino acids. CDR1 is LGHNA, CDR2 YNFKEQ, per germline. The trim removed 0 bases at V and 5 bases at J, leaving 2 bases unmatched. This chain's CDR3 is CASSQDGGGDEQYF. CDR3 DNA (partial): TGTGCCAGCAGCCAAGATGGCGGGGGGGACGAG.

As for this clone: The read gets to within 3 residues of the CDR3 end, and the germline J gene fills in the rest. This chain joins TRBV2 and TRBJ2-6; TRBD1 matches at 9 bases. Germline V CDR1 and CDR2: SNHLY, FYNNEI. This CDR3 comprises 17 residues. V dropped 4 bases and J dropped 0; count of bases not matched to a gene: 4. CDR3 residues: CASSVWGQGSGANVLTF. Partial CDR3 DNA: TGTGCCAGCAGTGTGTGGGGACAGGGCTCTGGGGCCAACGTC. The variable domain in full, with the rest retrieved from reference TRBV2 and TRBJ2-6, is EPEVTQTPSHQVTQMGQEVILRCVPISNHLYFYWYRQILGQKVEFLVSFYNNEISEKSEIFDDQFSVERPDGSNFTLKIRSTKLEDSAMYFCASSVWGQGSGANVLTFGAGSRLTVL.

As for this clone: The read ends 3 residues before the CDR3 terminus; that terminus is restored from the germline J gene. The V and J genes are TRBV5-1 and TRBJ2-7, with D hard to call. This CDR3 contains 14 residues. Germline CDR1 is SGHRS and CDR2 is YFSETQ. V was clipped by 1 base and J by 0 bases, with 8 bases between them. This CDR3 reads CASSLSDSSYEQYF. The CDR3 bases that were read are TGCGCCAGCAGCTTGAGCGATAGCTCCTACGAG.

With regard to this clone: One end of the junction is discordant with germline, which a read error may explain. The read ends 3 residues shy of where the CDR3 ends; the end is completed using the germline J gene. This same CDR3 is encoded by further DNA sequences in the sample. The chain employs TRBV7-2 and TRBJ2-3, with 7 bases that match TRBD2. Per germline, CDR1 SGHTA and CDR2 FQGNSA. The CDR3 loop spans 14 amino acids. This CDR3 is CASSLVGGTDTQYF. Partial CDR3 DNA: TGTGCAAGCAGCTTAGTGGGGGGGACAGATACG.

About this clone itself: The sequence runs out 3 residues before the end of the CDR3; the remainder is reconstructed from the germline J gene. V gene TRBV7-9 combines with J gene TRBJ1-2, with TRBD1 as a possible D gene (6 bases). V was clipped by 6 bases and J by 7 bases, with 21 bases between them. The CDR3 runs to 15 residues. CDR1 SEHNR and CDR2 FQNEAQ come from the germline V gene (reference sequence). The part of the CDR3 DNA that was read is TGTGCCAGCAGTCTCGGGGCACAGGGATTTATTGGC. This gives the protein CASSLGAQGFIG. The whole CDR3 is CASSLGAQGFIGYTF.

In regard to this clone: The CDR3 end falls 3 residues outside the read, so it is completed with the germline J gene. The V call is TRBV30, the J call TRBJ2-3, with a tentative D call TRBD1 (6 bases). Trimming removed 0 bases at V and 5 bases at J, with 15 bases between. This CDR3 contains 15 residues. Germline V gene lookup returns CDR1 GTSNPN and CDR2 SVGIG (reference sequence). CDR3 bases read: TGTGCCTGGAGTGTACGGACCAGGGGCGTAGATACG. Protein: CAWSVRTRGVDT. The entire CDR3 reads CAWSVRTRGVDTQYF.

On this clone: The CDR3 end falls 3 residues outside the read, so it is completed with the germline J gene. The chain employs TRBV2 and TRBJ1-1; 8 bases are shared with TRBD1. Losses at the gene ends were 6 bases for V and 3 bases for J; bases not matched to a gene: 3. The CDR3 has 13 amino acids. Looked up from germline, CDR1 is SNHLY and CDR2 is FYNNEI. The CDR3 bases that were read are TGTGCCAGCAGGCCGACAGGGGACACTGAA. Translated, it gives CASRPTGDTE. The full CDR3 protein reads CASRPTGDTEAFF.

Note on this clone: The DNA ends 3 residues before the CDR3 does, and the rest of the CDR3 is filled in from the germline J gene. This rearrangement joins TRBV20-1 to TRBJ2-1, with TRBD2 matching over 13 bases. The germline V gene encodes CDR1 DFQATT and CDR2 SNEGSKA (reference sequence). V shed 0 bases and J 8 bases; nucleotides not matched to a gene: 7. This CDR3 is 16 amino acids long. CDR3 sequence reads: CSARDSRTSGSYEQFF. The CDR3 bases that were read are TGCAGTGCTAGAGATTCTCGGACTAGCGGGAGCTATGAG.

About this clone itself: The missing CDR3 end, 3 residues past where the read stops, is filled in from the germline J gene. The chain employs TRBV7-8 and TRBJ2-7; D perhaps matches TRBD2 (6 bases). Germline V gene lookup returns CDR1 SGHVS and CDR2 FQNEAQ. CDR3 length equals 15 residues. V lost 1 base, J lost 3 bases, and 13 bases lay in between. The CDR3 loop reads CASSLEVGGFYEQYF. CDR3 DNA, as far as it was read: TGTGCCAGCAGCTTAGAGGTCGGGGGATTCTACGAG.

To note about this clone: The read stops 3 residues short of the end of the CDR3; the missing end is completed from the germline J gene. V is TRBV18 and J is TRBJ2-5; 10 bases match TRBD2. The CDR3 runs to 16 residues. Losses at the gene ends were 3 bases for V and 1 base for J; bases not matched to a gene: 5. Germline lookup yields CDR1 KGHSH and CDR2 LQKENI. CDR3 DNA, as far as it was read: TGTGCCAGCTCACCTGGACTAGCGGACCTCCAAGAGACC. Translation gives CASSPGLADLQET. The entire CDR3 protein is CASSPGLADLQETQYF. Full variable domain (remainder filled in from reference TRBV18 and TRBJ2-5): NAGVMQNPRHLVRRRGQEARLRCSPMKGHSHVYWYRQLPEEGLKFMVYLQKENIIDESGMPKERFSAEFPKEGPSILRIQQVVRGDSAAYFCASSPGLADLQETQYFGPGTRLLVL.

CDR3: CASSWADNNSPLHF. Incomplete CDR3 DNA: TGTGCCAGCAGTTGGGCGGACAATAATTCACCC. The V and J genes are TRBV27 and TRBJ1-6; tentatively, D is TRBD1 (5 bases). The CDR3 extends 3 residues past the end of the read, so its final part is completed from the germline J gene. Trimming took off 4 bases at V and 5 bases at J, with 9 bases between the two ends. This CDR3 has 14 residues. Germline-derived CDR1 and CDR2 are MNHEY and SMNVEV (reference sequence).

The part of the CDR3 DNA that was read is TGTGCCAGCAGTAGCGGGAGGCTTACCTACAATGAG. Encoded protein: CASSSGRLTYNE. The whole CDR3 is CASSSGRLTYNEQFF. The chain has TRBV2 and TRBJ2-1, with 9 bases aligning to TRBD2. Read data end 3 residues before the CDR3 end; the end is taken from the germline J gene. Losses at the gene ends were 5 bases for V and 2 bases for J; bases not matched to a gene: 4. In germline, CDR1 is SNHLY, CDR2 FYNNEI. CDR3 length: 15 residues.

As to this clone: The DNA ends 3 residues before the CDR3 does, and the rest of the CDR3 is filled in from the germline J gene. The chain uses TRBV7-3 and TRBJ2-1; D possibly corresponds to TRBD1 (6 bases). Trimming left V 4 bases short and J 8 bases short, with 12 bases between. CDR3 length: 13 amino acids. Germline loops: CDR1 SGHTA, CDR2 FQGTGA. The CDR3 loop is CASSSPGHDEQFF. The DNA read from the CDR3 is TGTGCCAGCAGCTCCCCGGGACACGATGAG.

Turning to this clone: The read ends 3 residues early relative to the CDR3; the germline J gene fills the gap. The rearrangement joins TRBV18 to TRBJ1-4, with 7 bases that match TRBD1. The ends lost 3 bases at V and 4 bases at J; junction bases unmatched: 5. Germline V lookup: CDR1 KGHSH, CDR2 LQKENI. The CDR3 length is 15 residues. The DNA read from the CDR3 is TGTGCCAGCTCACCTTTGGACAGGCTTAATGAAAAA. Translation gives CASSPLDRLNEK. The full CDR3 sequence reads CASSPLDRLNEKLFF.

As concerns this clone: The read ends 3 residues before the CDR3 terminus; that terminus is restored from the germline J gene. The chain uses TRBV11-2 and TRBJ2-7, with D possibly being TRBD2 (6 bases). CDR1 and CDR2 (germline): SGHAT, FQNNGV. V lost 5 bases and J 6 bases, leaving 20 bases between the germline ends. The CDR3 contains 15 residues. The CDR3 protein is CASSPWDWDRLEQYF. The CDR3 DNA, read in part, is TGTGCCAGCAGCCCGTGGGACTGGGATCGCCTCGAG.

Points on this clone: The read falls 3 residues short of the CDR3 end, and the missing part is taken from the germline J gene. The J gene is TRBJ2-7, the V gene TRBV2; D is perhaps TRBD1 (5 bases). V was clipped by 6 bases and J by 3 bases, with 9 bases between them. Germline CDR1 SNHLY, CDR2 FYNNEI. This CDR3 is 12 amino acids long. The sequenced CDR3 bases are TGTGCCAGCAGCCTAGACAGCTACGAG. Translation gives CASSLDSYE. The full CDR3 reads CASSLDSYEQYF.

Comments on this clone: The read stops 3 residues short of the end of the CDR3; the missing end is completed from the germline J gene. The chain uses TRBV23-1 and TRBJ2-7; 10 bases are a match to TRBD2. TRBV23-1 is sorted into the ORF group, with uncertain function. V trimming: 7 bases; J trimming: 6 bases; junction bases outside the gene matches: 12. The CDR3 is 15 residues long. The CDR3 reads CASNPIAGGCGEQYF. CDR3 DNA (partial): TGCGCCAGCAACCCTATAGCGGGAGGTTGTGGCGAG.

Notes on this clone: From the germline J gene comes the end of the CDR3, since the read stops 3 residues before it. The V and J genes are TRBV29-1 and TRBJ2-5, with D possibly TRBD2 on 5 matching bases. V dropped 6 bases and J dropped 4 bases, with 9 bases sitting between them. CDR3 length: 11 amino acids. Germline CDR1 and CDR2: SQVTM and ANQGSEA. The sequenced part of the CDR3 DNA is TGCAGCGTCACCCGGGGAGAGACC. This encodes CSVTRGET. The full CDR3 protein is CSVTRGETQYF.

On this clone: The DNA ends 3 residues before the CDR3 does, and the rest of the CDR3 is filled in from the germline J gene. The rearrangement joins TRBV7-6 to TRBJ1-1, with TRBD1 matching over 9 bases. Trimming at V came to 3 bases and at J to 4 bases, leaving 3 bases not matched to a gene. Germline V lookup: CDR1 SGHVS, CDR2 FNYEAQ. This CDR3 region has 14 residues. CDR3 DNA, as far as it was read: TGTGCCAGCAGCTTCGGACAGGGGAGCACTGAA. As protein: CASSFGQGSTE. The whole CDR3 protein is CASSFGQGSTEAFF.

As regards this clone: Read data end 3 residues before the CDR3 end; the end is taken from the germline J gene. The chain carries TRBV20-1 and TRBJ1-4, with D uncertain. CDR1 is DFQATT and CDR2 is SNEGSKA in the germline V gene (reference sequence). The CDR3 length is 14 residues. The V end was cut by 3 bases, the J end by 10 bases, with 18 bases between. The part of the CDR3 DNA that was read is TGCAGTGCTAGTTTCAGAGGGCCCCTAAGAAAA. Translating gives CSASFRGPLRK. The whole CDR3 reads CSASFRGPLRKLFF.

On this clone: The sequenced fragment ends 3 residues before the CDR3 boundary, so the rest is inferred from the germline J gene. This chain connects TRBV12-3 or TRBV12-4 to TRBJ2-1; TRBD1 matches 7 bases. The ends lost 6 bases at V and 4 bases at J; junction bases unmatched: 3. The CDR3 is made up of 13 amino acids. The CDR3 loop reads CASRGTEYNEQFF. CDR3 bases read: TGTGCCAGCAGGGGGACAGAATACAATGAG.

Of note for this clone: Read coverage stops 3 residues before the CDR3 terminus; the germline J gene supplies the remainder. This chain joins TRBV30 and TRBJ2-1, with 9 bases fitting TRBD2. The CDR3 sequence is 16 residues long. Germline V gene sequence: CDR1 GTSNPN, CDR2 SVGIG (reference sequence). V was clipped by 4 bases and J by 8 bases; unmatched bases: 15. The CDR3 region is CAWTKTARLAGDEQFF. The covered CDR3 bases are TGTGCCTGGACGAAGACGGCCCGATTAGCGGGAGATGAG. The complete variable domain, with remaining parts taken from reference TRBV30 and TRBJ2-1, reads SQTIHQWPATLVQPVGSPLSLECTVEGTSNPNLYWYRQAAGRGLQLLFYSVGIGQISSEVPQNLSASRPQDRQFILSSKKLLLSDSGFYLCAWTKTARLAGDEQFFGPGTRLTVL.

Comments on this clone: The missing CDR3 end, 3 residues past where the read stops, is filled in from the germline J gene. This chain links TRBV6-4 with TRBJ2-1, with 7 nucleotides matching TRBD2. The CDR3 sequence is 14 residues long. Trimming at V came to 0 bases and at J to 4 bases, leaving 0 bases not matched to a gene. CDR1 is MRHNA, CDR2 SNTAGT, per germline. This chain's CDR3 is CASSDSREYNEQFF. Incomplete CDR3 DNA: TGTGCCAGCAGTGACTCGCGGGAGTACAATGAG.

Turning to this clone: The sequenced fragment ends 3 residues before the CDR3 boundary, so the rest is inferred from the germline J gene. This chain joins TRBV29-1 and TRBJ2-1, with a possible D match to TRBD2 (5 bases). This CDR3 has 10 residues. Germline CDR1 SQVTM, CDR2 ANQGSEA. With 7 bases removed from V and 6 bases from J, the gap between germline ends came to 7 bases. The CDR3 sequence: CSATSNEQFF. The CDR3 bases that were read are TGCAGCGCTACTAGCAATGAG.